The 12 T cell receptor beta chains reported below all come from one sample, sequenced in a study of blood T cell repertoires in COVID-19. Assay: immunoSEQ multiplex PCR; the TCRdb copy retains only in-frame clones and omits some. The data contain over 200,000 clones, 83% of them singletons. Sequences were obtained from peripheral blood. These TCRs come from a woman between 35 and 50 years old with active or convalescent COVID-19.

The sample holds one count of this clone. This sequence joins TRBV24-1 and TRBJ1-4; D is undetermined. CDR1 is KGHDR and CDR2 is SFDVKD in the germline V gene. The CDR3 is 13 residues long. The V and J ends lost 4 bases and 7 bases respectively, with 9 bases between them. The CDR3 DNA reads TGTGCCACCAGTGACCTTGCGGCTGAAAAACTGTTTTTT. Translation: CATSDLAAEKLFF.

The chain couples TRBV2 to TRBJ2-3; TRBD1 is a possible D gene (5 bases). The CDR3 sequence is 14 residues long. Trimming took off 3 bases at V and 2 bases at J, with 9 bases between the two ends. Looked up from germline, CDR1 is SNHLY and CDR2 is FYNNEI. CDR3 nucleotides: TGTGCCAGCAGTGAGTCAGGGTACACAGATACGCAGTATTTT. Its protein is CASSESGYTDTQYF. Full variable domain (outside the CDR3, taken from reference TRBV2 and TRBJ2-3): EPEVTQTPSHQVTQMGQEVILRCVPISNHLYFYWYRQILGQKVEFLVSFYNNEISEKSEIFDDQFSVERPDGSNFTLKIRSTKLEDSAMYFCASSESGYTDTQYFGPGTRLTVL.

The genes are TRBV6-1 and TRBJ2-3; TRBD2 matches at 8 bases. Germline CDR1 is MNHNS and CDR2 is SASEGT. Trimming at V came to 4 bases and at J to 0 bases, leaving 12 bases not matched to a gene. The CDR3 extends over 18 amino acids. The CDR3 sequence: CASSGRTASGHSTDTQYF. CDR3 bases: TGTGCCAGCAGTGGACGAACAGCTAGCGGGCATAGCACAGATACGCAGTATTTT.

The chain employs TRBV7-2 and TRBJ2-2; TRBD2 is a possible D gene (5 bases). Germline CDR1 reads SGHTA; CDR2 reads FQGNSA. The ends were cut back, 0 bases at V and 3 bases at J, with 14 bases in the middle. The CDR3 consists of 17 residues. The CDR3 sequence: CASSLAGVRFDTGELFF. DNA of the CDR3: TGTGCCAGCAGCTTAGCCGGGGTGCGGTTCGACACCGGGGAGCTGTTTTTT.

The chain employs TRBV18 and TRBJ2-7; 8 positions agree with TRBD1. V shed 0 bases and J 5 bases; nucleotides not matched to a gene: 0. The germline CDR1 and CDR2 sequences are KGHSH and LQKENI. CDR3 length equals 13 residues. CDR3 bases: TGTGCCAGCTCACCACCGACAGGGGACGAGCAGTACTTC. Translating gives CASSPPTGDEQYF.

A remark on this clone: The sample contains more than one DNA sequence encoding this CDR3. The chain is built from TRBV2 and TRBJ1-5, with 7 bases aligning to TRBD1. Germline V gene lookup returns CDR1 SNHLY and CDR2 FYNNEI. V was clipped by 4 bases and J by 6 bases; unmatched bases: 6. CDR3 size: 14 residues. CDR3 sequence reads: CASSADREGQPQHF. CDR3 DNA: TGTGCCAGCAGTGCCGACAGGGAAGGTCAGCCCCAGCATTTT.

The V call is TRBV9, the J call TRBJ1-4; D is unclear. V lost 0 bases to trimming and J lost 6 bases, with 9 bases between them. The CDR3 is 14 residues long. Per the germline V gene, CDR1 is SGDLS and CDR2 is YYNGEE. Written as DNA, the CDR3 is TGTGCCAGCAGCGTAGACACGGGGTATGAAAAACTGTTTTTT. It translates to CASSVDTGYEKLFF.

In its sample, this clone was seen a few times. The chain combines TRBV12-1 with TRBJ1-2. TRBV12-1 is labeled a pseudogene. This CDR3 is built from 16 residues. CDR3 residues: CASSFKIREANYGYTF. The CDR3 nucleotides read TGTGCCAGCAGCTTTAAGATTCGGGAGGCTAACTATGGCTACACCTTC.

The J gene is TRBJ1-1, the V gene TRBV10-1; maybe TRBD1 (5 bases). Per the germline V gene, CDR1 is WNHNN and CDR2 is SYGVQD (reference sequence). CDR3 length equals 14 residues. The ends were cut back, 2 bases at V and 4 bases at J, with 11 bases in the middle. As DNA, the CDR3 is TGCGCCAGCAGTGAGAACCTCGGGGGCACTGAAGCTTTCTTT. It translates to CASSENLGGTEAFF.

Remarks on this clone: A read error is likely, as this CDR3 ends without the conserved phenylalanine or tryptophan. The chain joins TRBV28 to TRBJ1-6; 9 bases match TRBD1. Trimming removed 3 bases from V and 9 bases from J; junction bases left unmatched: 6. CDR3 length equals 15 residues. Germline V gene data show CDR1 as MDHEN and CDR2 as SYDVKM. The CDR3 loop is CASSLLDRGFSPLHL. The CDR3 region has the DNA TGTGCCAGCAGTTTGCTGGACAGGGGTTTTTCACCCCTCCACCTT.

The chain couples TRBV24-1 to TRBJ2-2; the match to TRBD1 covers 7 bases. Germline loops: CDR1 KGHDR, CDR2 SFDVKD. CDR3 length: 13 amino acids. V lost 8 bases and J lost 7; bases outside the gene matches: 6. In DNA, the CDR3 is TGTGCCACCACCCGACAGGGTGGCGGGGAGCTGTTTTTT. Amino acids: CATTRQGGGELFF.

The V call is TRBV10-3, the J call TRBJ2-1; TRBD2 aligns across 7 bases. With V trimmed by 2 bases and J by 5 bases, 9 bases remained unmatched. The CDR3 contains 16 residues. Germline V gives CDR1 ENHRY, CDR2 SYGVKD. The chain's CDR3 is CAISERGEGLDNEQFF. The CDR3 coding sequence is TGTGCCATCAGTGAGCGGGGGGAGGGATTAGACAATGAGCAGTTCTTC.